This T cell receptor beta chain was recovered during a study of cytomegalovirus exposure and HLA in healthy donors. This clone was seen a single time. Germline V gene data show CDR1 as SGHAT and CDR2 as FQNNGV. The V gene lost 1 base and the J gene lost 7 bases, with 10 bases spanning the gap. CDR3 length: 13 amino acids. Both 60 Vbeta primers and 13 Jbeta primers went into the PCR. Sequencing was performed with immunoSEQ multiplex PCR; in TCRdb, only in-frame clones are kept and a portion is missing. Among 110,000 to 150,000 clones listed, approximately 79% were seen once. The receptor's source is a woman aged 45-65 years in good health and CMV-seropositive. Sequencing was carried out using PBMCs. The gene calls are TRBV11-2 and TRBJ1-2; no definite D call. The CDR3 reads CASSLGPAGGYTF. The CDR3 DNA is TGTGCCAGCAGCTTAGGGCCGGCAGGTGGCTACACCTTC.